This TCR beta chain was retrieved from a study of CD8 T cells in Susac syndrome. This CDR3 has 15 residues. Germline V gene data show CDR1 as MDHEN and CDR2 as SYDVKM. Trimming took 3 bases from V and 4 from J, leaving 15 bases between them. CD8+ and CD4+ T cells circulating in blood were sequenced for TCR beta. Random hexamers primed reverse transcription of roughly 0.5 to 1 ug RNA. TCRdb re-called the immunoSEQ multiplex PCR reads through MiXCR, storing one row per CDR3 protein. Here the sample spans approximately 190,000 distinct CDR3 sequences, over 85% being singletons. Study outcomes and limitations: Acknowledgment was made by the study that its TCR sequencing and HLA analysis involved a relatively small number of individuals.

About this clonotype: The antigen remains unidentified.

The specimen sequenced was CD4+ T cells from PBMCs. The TCR was taken from a human donor in good health. This sequence joins TRBV28 and TRBJ1-1; weak D call: TRBD1 (5 bases). DNA for the CDR3: TGTGCCAGCAGTTTCGGAGGAGGGAGGGGCACTGAAGCTTTCTTT. Its translation is CASSFGGGRGTEAFF.